This entry features one T cell receptor beta chain sequence. Its cognate antigen is unknown. These data originate in a study of radiotherapy plus CTLA-4 blockade in lung cancer. The overall study: With 25% to 40% of patients having disease control, objective responses were seen in roughly 18%. Notes on the study in general: Early blood T cell clone dynamics reportedly forecast response best, with interferon-beta. Radiotherapy was combined with ipilimumab, and tumor-derived TCR clones then expanded in blood.

Alongside CTLA-4 blockade with ipilimumab, patients with chemo-refractory metastatic non-small-cell lung cancer received focal radiation. The CDR3 consists of 13 residues. Trimming took 2 bases from V and 9 from J, leaving 11 bases between them. Germline assignment: CDR1 SEHNR and CDR2 FQNEAQ (reference sequence). Sequenced by immunoSEQ multiplex PCR; TCRdb stores in-frame clones only, minus some. The sample lists about 62,000 clones, approximately 76% occurring once. The receptor comes from a human donor with non-small cell lung cancer who had a complete response to radiotherapy plus ipilimumab. The V and J genes are TRBV7-9 and TRBJ2-1, with no clear D. The material was peripheral blood, obtained from a patient treated with radiotherapy plus ipilimumab. Written as DNA, the CDR3 is TGTGCCAGCAGCTTAACGGGTGTCGGTGAGCAGTTCTTC. It specifies CASSLTGVGEQFF.